Listed below are T cell receptor beta chains from one sample, sequenced in a study of cytomegalovirus exposure and HLA in healthy donors. Produced via immunoSEQ multiplex PCR; TCRdb's table is partial and in-frame only. Here the sample spans fewer than 100,000 clones, around 78% being singletons. The specimen sequenced was PBMCs. The receptors shown here come from a male donor in good health and CMV-seropositive. Both conserved end residues are part of each CDR3. The order of the fields is V gene, clone size, J gene, D gene, CDR3 protein, CDR3 DNA. A D gene is named only where the DNA matches it firmly. Size tells how often a clone was seen (once, few, many) or the class of an expanded clone, and some rows leave it out.

v_call: TRBV27
clone_size: NA
j_call: TRBJ2-3
d_call: NA
cdr3_aa: CASSFLTGVSTDTQYF
cdr3_nt: TGTGCCAGCAGTTTTCTGACGGGAGTTAGCACAGATACGCAGTATTTT

v_call: TRBV7-9
clone_size: NA
j_call: TRBJ2-2
d_call: NA
cdr3_aa: CASSLQGNSNTGELFF
cdr3_nt: TGTGCCAGCAGCTTACAGGGAAACTCCAACACCGGGGAGCTGTTTTTT

v_call: TRBV27
clone_size: NA
j_call: TRBJ2-1
d_call: TRBD2
cdr3_aa: CASSVGRPPYNEQFF
cdr3_nt: TGTGCCAGCAGTGTCGGGAGGCCGCCCTACAATGAGCAGTTCTTC

v_call: TRBV6-4
clone_size: NA
j_call: TRBJ1-2
d_call: TRBD1
cdr3_aa: CASSDGQGVYGYTF
cdr3_nt: TGTGCCAGCAGTGACGGACAGGGGGTCTATGGCTACACCTTC

v_call: TRBV6-5
clone_size: NA
j_call: TRBJ2-5
d_call: TRBD1
cdr3_aa: CASRQGARRKQYF
cdr3_nt: TGTGCCAGTCGACAGGGGGCTAGGAGAAAGCAGTACTTC

v_call: TRBV6-1
clone_size: NA
j_call: TRBJ2-1
d_call: NA
cdr3_aa: CASSEVVQGLPNEQFF
cdr3_nt: TGTGCCAGCAGTGAAGTCGTACAGGGCTTGCCTAATGAGCAGTTCTTC

v_call: TRBV5-1
clone_size: NA
j_call: TRBJ2-3
d_call: TRBD1
cdr3_aa: CASSFPTGTGSTDTQYF
cdr3_nt: TGCGCCAGCAGCTTCCCGACCGGGACAGGTAGCACAGATACGCAGTATTTT

v_call: TRBV7-8
clone_size: NA
j_call: TRBJ2-5
d_call: NA
cdr3_aa: CASSPRRDIEETQYF
cdr3_nt: TGTGCCAGCAGCCCACGCCGGGACATAGAAGAGACCCAGTACTTC

v_call: TRBV6-5
clone_size: NA
j_call: TRBJ1-4
d_call: NA
cdr3_aa: CASSYSMSEEKLFF
cdr3_nt: TGTGCCAGCAGTTACTCGATGAGTGAGGAAAAACTGTTTTTT

v_call: TRBV15
clone_size: NA
j_call: TRBJ1-4
d_call: NA
cdr3_aa: CATSSGQMNEKLFF
cdr3_nt: TGTGCCACCAGCAGTGGACAGATGAATGAAAAACTGTTTTTT

v_call: TRBV4-2
clone_size: NA
j_call: TRBJ2-2
d_call: NA
cdr3_aa: CASSQVLSGELFF
cdr3_nt: TGTGCCAGCAGCCAAGTTTTATCCGGGGAGCTGTTTTTT

v_call: TRBV9
clone_size: once
j_call: TRBJ2-2
d_call: NA
cdr3_aa: CASSVSGNTGELFF
cdr3_nt: TGTGCCAGCAGCGTGAGCGGGAACACCGGGGAGCTGTTTTTT

v_call: TRBV6-4
clone_size: once
j_call: TRBJ1-2
d_call: NA
cdr3_aa: CASSGGNGYTF
cdr3_nt: TGTGCCAGCAGTGGAGGGAATGGCTACACCTTC

v_call: TRBV27
clone_size: NA
j_call: TRBJ2-7
d_call: TRBD1
cdr3_aa: CASSLGRGPYEQYF
cdr3_nt: TGTGCCAGCAGTTTGGGTAGGGGGCCCTACGAGCAGTACTTC

v_call: TRBV28
clone_size: NA
j_call: TRBJ2-2
d_call: TRBD2
cdr3_aa: CASRFQAGGPEPGELFF
cdr3_nt: TGTGCCAGTAGATTCCAAGCGGGAGGGCCAGAGCCCGGGGAGCTGTTTTTT

v_call: TRBV18
clone_size: NA
j_call: TRBJ2-5
d_call: NA
cdr3_aa: CASSPPSQGETQYF
cdr3_nt: TGTGCCAGCTCACCACCCTCGCAGGGAGAGACCCAGTACTTC

v_call: TRBV6-5
clone_size: NA
j_call: TRBJ2-3
d_call: NA
cdr3_aa: CASSYGEFSTDTQYF
cdr3_nt: TGTGCCAGCAGTTACGGGGAGTTCAGCACAGATACGCAGTATTTT

v_call: TRBV28
clone_size: NA
j_call: TRBJ2-1
d_call: TRBD1
cdr3_aa: CASRRQGAYNEQFF
cdr3_nt: TGTGCCAGCAGAAGACAGGGAGCCTACAATGAGCAGTTCTTC

v_call: TRBV6-5
clone_size: NA
j_call: TRBJ2-2
d_call: NA
cdr3_aa: CASKESRTGELFF
cdr3_nt: TGTGCCAGCAAAGAGTCGAGGACCGGGGAGCTGTTTTTT

v_call: TRBV29-1
clone_size: once
j_call: TRBJ1-1
d_call: NA
cdr3_aa: CSVDRDGSYRPTEAFF
cdr3_nt: TGCAGCGTTGATCGAGACGGGAGCTACCGCCCTACTGAAGCTTTCTTT

v_call: TRBV6-6
clone_size: NA
j_call: TRBJ2-2
d_call: NA
cdr3_aa: CASSPGSVGGLFF
cdr3_nt: TGTGCCAGCAGTCCGGGATCTGTAGGGGGGCTGTTTTTT

v_call: TRBV14
clone_size: NA
j_call: TRBJ1-2
d_call: NA
cdr3_aa: CASSPTRIPVGNYGYTF
cdr3_nt: TGTGCCAGCAGCCCGACTCGGATCCCCGTCGGTAACTATGGCTACACCTTC

v_call: TRBV30
clone_size: NA
j_call: TRBJ2-1
d_call: NA
cdr3_aa: CAWSSPGVRQFF
cdr3_nt: TGTGCCTGGAGTTCTCCCGGGGTACGGCAGTTCTTC

v_call: TRBV7-2
clone_size: NA
j_call: TRBJ2-1
d_call: NA
cdr3_aa: CASSFGGPAFNEQFF
cdr3_nt: TGTGCCAGCAGCTTCGGGGGGCCCGCGTTCAATGAGCAGTTCTTC